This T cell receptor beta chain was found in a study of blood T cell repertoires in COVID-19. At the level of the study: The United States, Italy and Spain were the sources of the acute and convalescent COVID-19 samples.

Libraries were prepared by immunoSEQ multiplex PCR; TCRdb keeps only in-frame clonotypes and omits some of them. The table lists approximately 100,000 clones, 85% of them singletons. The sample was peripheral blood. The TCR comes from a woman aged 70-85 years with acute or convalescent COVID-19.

CDR3 sequence (DNA): TGTGCCAGCAGCTTATCCGATGAGCAGTTCTTC. Its translation is CASSLSDEQFF. The chain uses TRBV7-6 and TRBJ2-1; D remains unclear. The V gene's germline CDR1 is SGHVS and CDR2 FNYEAQ. The CDR3 runs to 11 residues. With 2 bases removed from V and 8 bases from J, the gap between germline ends came to 4 bases.